The next 5 T cell receptor beta chains were all read from a single sample in a study of T cell repertoires in cytomegalovirus infection (dated by TCRdb to the late 2010s). Their recognized antigens are unknown. The intended sense of this specimen's treatment or condition label: in vitro stimulation with specific CMV peptide epitopes to enrich CMV-specific T cells. For sequencing, an Illumina HiSeq 1500 was employed. TCRdb cleaned the public reads at Q25 with fastp, built clones with MiXCR and kept in-frame beta chains. Each CDR3 protein gets just one entry, which takes the most common genes and DNA from the rows behind it. For this sample there are roughly 920,000 distinct CDR3 sequences; less than 35% appear just once. The top ten clones comprise over 12% of the sample. This material consisted of cultured CD8+ T cells from PBMCs, taken from culture after CMV antigen stimulation. These receptors were obtained from a human donor in good health (CMV status not recorded). Some clones in this sample may be carry-over from other donors' samples.

The chain couples TRBV9 to TRBJ1-2, with 7 bases identical to TRBD1. V lost 1 base to trimming and J lost 4 bases; unmatched junction nucleotides: 4. This CDR3 contains 14 residues. Germline V gene data show CDR1 as SGDLS and CDR2 as YYNGEE. The chain's CDR3 is CASSVSGGSYGYTF. The CDR3 DNA sequence: TGTGCCAGCAGCGTATCAGGGGGTAGCTATGGCTACACCTTC.

The chain joins TRBV27 to TRBJ2-2; possibly TRBD2 for D (6 bases). The CDR3 has 14 amino acids. CDR1 is MNHEY, CDR2 SMNVEV, per germline (reference sequence). Trimming pared 6 bases from V and 4 bases from J, leaving 12 bases between. The CDR3: CASSNLGGTGELFF. CDR3 nucleotide sequence: TGTGCCAGCAGCAACTTGGGGGGCACCGGGGAGCTGTTTTTT.

Concerning this clonotype: A much larger clone lies a single base off, so this may be a read error. The chain is built from TRBV5-4 and TRBJ1-2; TRBD1 agrees at 7 bases. The CDR3 runs to 13 residues. Germline CDR1 SGHNT, CDR2 YYREEE (reference sequence). The CDR3 DNA reads as TGTGTCAGCAGCCCAGACAGGGCCTATGGCTACACCTTC. Translated, it gives CVSSPDRAYGYTF.

This clonotype was recorded many times. Relative to the germline gene, one junction end is altered; a read error may explain this. The chain links TRBV7-7 to TRBJ2-5; perhaps TRBD1 as D (5 bases). CDR3 length equals 13 residues. Germline loops: CDR1 SSHAT, CDR2 FNYEAQ (reference sequence). In DNA, the CDR3 is TGTGCTAGCAGCTTAGGGGAAGGAGAGACCCAGTACTTC. This codes for CASSLGEGETQYF.

This clonotype was counted ten times or more. The chain joins TRBV7-6 to TRBJ1-5; D is ambiguous. Trimming removed 5 bases from V and 2 bases from J, with 10 bases in between. Germline V gene sequence: CDR1 SGHVS, CDR2 FNYEAQ. The CDR3 covers 14 residues. The CDR3 nucleotides are TGTGCCAGCAGCATAGGTACGGGCAATCAGCCCCAGCATTTT. As protein: CASSIGTGNQPQHF. The whole variable domain, remainder taken from reference TRBV7-6 and TRBJ1-5, is GAGVSQSPRYKVTKRGQDVALRCDPISGHVSLYWYRQALGQGPEFLTYFNYEAQQDKSGLPNDRFSAERPEGSISTLTIQRTEQRDSAMYRCASSIGTGNQPQHFGDGTRLSIL.